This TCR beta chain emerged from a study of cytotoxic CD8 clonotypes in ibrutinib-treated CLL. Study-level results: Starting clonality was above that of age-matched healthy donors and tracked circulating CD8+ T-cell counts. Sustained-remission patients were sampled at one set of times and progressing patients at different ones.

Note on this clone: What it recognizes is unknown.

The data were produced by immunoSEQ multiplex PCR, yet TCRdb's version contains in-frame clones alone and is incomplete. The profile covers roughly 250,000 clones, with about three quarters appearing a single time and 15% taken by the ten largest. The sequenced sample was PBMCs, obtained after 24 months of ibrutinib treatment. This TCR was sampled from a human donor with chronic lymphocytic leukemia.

The CDR3 here is CASSLGSSYNQPQHF. In DNA form, the CDR3 reads TGTGCCAGCAGCTTAGGTTCCAGCTACAATCAGCCCCAGCATTTT. V is TRBV11-2 and J is TRBJ1-5, with D hard to call. The V gene's germline CDR1 is SGHAT and CDR2 FQNNGV. Trimming left V 1 base short and J 3 bases short, with 10 bases between. The CDR3 extends over 15 amino acids. Together with reference TRBV11-2 and TRBJ1-5, the CDR3 gives the full variable domain: EAGVAQSPRYKIIEKRQSVAFWCNPISGHATLYWYQQILGQGPKLLIQFQNNGVVDDSQLPKDRFSAERLKGVDSTLKIQPAKLEDSAVYLCASSLGSSYNQPQHFGDGTRLSIL.